This T cell receptor beta chain was sequenced in a study of blood T cell repertoires in COVID-19. Study details: From T cells, B-cell-depleted T cells, or PBMCs came the material, which was cDNA or gDNA.

The CDR3 covers 16 residues. With 2 bases clipped from V and 4 bases from J, the junction kept 7 bases outside the gene matches. CDR1 and CDR2 (germline): SGHRS, YFSETQ. Authors' data handling: Amplification of reference gene primers was used by the study to estimate nucleated cell counts. Assay used: immunoSEQ multiplex PCR; TCRdb lists only in-frame clones, some missing. The V and J calls and the clone size are those of that table, but D and trimming were determined from the DNA. The sample includes over 35,000 clones, about 81% of them seen just once. The receptor was isolated from a man aged 35 to 55 with active or convalescent COVID-19. The sequencing sample was made of peripheral blood. The gene calls are TRBV5-1 and TRBJ2-3; 10 bases fit TRBD2. This CDR3 is CASSFRAGGPPDTQYF. In nucleotides, the CDR3 is TGCGCCAGCAGCTTTCGAGCGGGGGGGCCCCCAGATACGCAGTATTTT. The variable domain in full, completed from reference TRBV5-1 and TRBJ2-3, reads KAGVTQTPRYLIKTRGQQVTLSCSPISGHRSVSWYQQTPGQGLQFLFEYFSETQRNKGNFPGRFSGRQFSNSRSEMNVSTLELGDSALYLCASSFRAGGPPDTQYFGPGTRLTVL.